The 15 T cell receptor beta chains given below trace back to one sample, sequenced in a study of T cell changes during pregnancy in multiple sclerosis. The assay was immunoSEQ multiplex PCR, and TCRdb's table has in-frame clones only and misses some. This sample has tens of thousands of clones, with 91% found just once. The sequenced sample was peripheral blood, obtained in the third trimester of pregnancy. These receptors originate from a female donor in good health, enrolled as a control in a pregnancy study.

This sequence joins TRBV7-9 and TRBJ1-4; perhaps TRBD1 as D (6 bases). Germline CDR1 is SEHNR and CDR2 is FQNEAQ (reference sequence). V dropped 3 bases and J dropped 7 bases, with 12 bases sitting between them. The CDR3 covers 14 residues. CDR3 protein: CASSLGTQVEKLFF. The CDR3 region has the DNA TGTGCCAGCAGCTTGGGGACACAAGTTGAAAAACTGTTTTTT.

The chain uses TRBV9 and TRBJ2-1; 9 bases align to TRBD1. The length of the CDR3 is 15 residues. Germline V gives CDR1 SGDLS, CDR2 YYNGEE. Trimming removed 3 bases from V and 2 bases from J; junction bases left unmatched: 3. The CDR3 region is CASSADRGTYNEQFF. CDR3 nucleotide sequence: TGTGCCAGCAGCGCCGACAGGGGGACCTACAATGAGCAGTTCTTC.

The chain recombines TRBV7-9 with TRBJ2-3, with D perhaps matching TRBD2 (6 bases). V shed 3 bases and J shed 10 bases, with 17 bases lying between them. Germline V lookup: CDR1 SEHNR, CDR2 FQNEAQ (reference sequence). The CDR3 is made up of 14 amino acids. As DNA, the CDR3 is TGTGCCAGCAGCTTCCGGGGGTCTAAGGAGGCGCAGTATTTT. Its protein product is CASSFRGSKEAQYF.

The chain couples TRBV11-3 to TRBJ1-1, with no clear D. V was pared by 1 base and J by 1 base, with 10 bases between. This CDR3 region has 15 residues. Germline V CDR1 and CDR2: SGHNT, YENEEA. For the CDR3, the DNA is TGTGCCAGCAGCTTAGTCTCAGGCCCGAACACTGAAGCTTTCTTT. It translates to CASSLVSGPNTEAFF.

J is TRBJ1-4 and V is TRBV5-1, with D unresolved. Trimming pared 4 bases from V and 4 bases from J, leaving 11 bases between. The germline V gene has CDR1 SGHRS and CDR2 YFSETQ. This CDR3 is 14 amino acids long. The chain's CDR3 is CASSPEGRNEKLFF. CDR3 sequence (DNA): TGCGCCAGCAGCCCCGAGGGCCGTAATGAAAAACTGTTTTTT.

This chain connects TRBV28 to TRBJ2-5, with 7 positions matching TRBD1. The CDR3 loop spans 18 amino acids. Per germline, CDR1 MDHEN and CDR2 SYDVKM. V trimming: 3 bases; J trimming: 6 bases; junction bases outside the gene matches: 19. The CDR3 spells CASSFVGTVDFRVKTQYF. The CDR3 DNA sequence: TGTGCCAGCAGTTTCGTGGGGACAGTCGACTTTAGGGTAAAGACCCAGTACTTC.

Comment on this clone: Relative to the germline gene, one junction end is altered; a read error may explain this. The sample carries other DNA sequences with the same CDR3. The V gene is TRBV6-5, the J gene TRBJ2-7, with a weak D call TRBD2 (6 bases). The germline gives CDR1 MNHEY, CDR2 SVGAGI. The CDR3 consists of 15 residues. The CDR3 reads CASSSKPEGSYEQYF. CDR3 in DNA: TGCGCCAGCAGTTCAAAACCGGAGGGCTCCTACGAGCAGTACTTC.

Only a few counts were recorded for this clone. The V and J genes are TRBV20-1 and TRBJ1-1; unclear D gene. This CDR3 has 11 amino acids. Trimming cost V 7 bases and J 1 base, with 7 bases left between them. Germline V lookup: CDR1 DFQATT, CDR2 SNEGSKA (reference sequence). The DNA of the CDR3 is TGCAGTGTTCAACAGAACACTGAAGCTTTCTTT. Protein: CSVQQNTEAFF.

The V gene is TRBV27, the J gene TRBJ2-1, with 8 bases lining up with TRBD1. Germline values: CDR1 MNHEY, CDR2 SMNVEV (reference sequence). This CDR3 spans 13 amino acids. With V trimmed by 7 bases and J by 6 bases, 5 bases remained unmatched. CDR3 sequence: CASTQGGGNEQFF. In nucleotides, the CDR3 is TGTGCCAGCACACAGGGGGGAGGCAATGAGCAGTTCTTC.

The gene calls are TRBV28 and TRBJ2-7, with 8 bases identical to TRBD2. Germline V gene lookup returns CDR1 MDHEN and CDR2 SYDVKM. This CDR3 contains 15 residues. The V and J ends lost 6 bases and 3 bases, in that order; junction bases with no gene match: 10. The CDR3 bases are TGTGCCAGCAGCGCCTTTGGGACTAGAAACTACGAGCAGTACTTC. It specifies CASSAFGTRNYEQYF.

This clone was observed a single time. The gene calls are TRBV7-2 and TRBJ2-7; maybe TRBD2 (7 bases). The germline V gene encodes CDR1 SGHTA and CDR2 FQGNSA. The CDR3 covers 14 residues. V gave up 8 bases and J gave up 4 bases, with 18 bases separating them. In nucleotides, the CDR3 is TGTGCCAGCGAGCTAGGGGGGGGCCTTTACGAGCAGTACTTC. Translation: CASELGGGLYEQYF.

The V call is TRBV7-2, the J call TRBJ1-5; 7 positions match TRBD1. Losses at the gene ends were 4 bases for V and 7 bases for J; bases not matched to a gene: 7. The length of the CDR3 is 14 residues. Looked up from germline, CDR1 is SGHTA and CDR2 is FQGNSA. The CDR3 sequence: CASSSRQGQQPQHF. In DNA, the CDR3 is TGTGCCAGCAGCTCTAGACAGGGCCAACAGCCCCAGCATTTT.

The rearrangement links TRBV11-2 to TRBJ2-7; 8 nucleotides agree with TRBD1. The germline CDR1 and CDR2 sequences are SGHAT and FQNNGV. The V gene end was trimmed by 5 bases and the J gene end by 3 bases; junction bases not matched to a gene: 12. CDR3 length equals 16 residues. The DNA of the CDR3 is TGTGCCAGCAGCGCCAGAAGACAGGGGTTCTTCTACGAGCAGTACTTC. This sequence encodes CASSARRQGFFYEQYF. The full variable domain, with the rest looked up from reference TRBV11-2 and TRBJ2-7, is EAGVAQSPRYKIIEKRQSVAFWCNPISGHATLYWYQQILGQGPKLLIQFQNNGVVDDSQLPKDRFSAERLKGVDSTLKIQPAKLEDSAVYLCASSARRQGFFYEQYFGPGTRLTVT.

This chain joins TRBV5-1 and TRBJ2-3, with 8 bases aligning to TRBD2. In germline, CDR1 is SGHRS, CDR2 YFSETQ. After removal of 1 base from V and 1 base from J, the junction contained 2 bases not matched to a gene. The CDR3 has 15 amino acids. CDR3 loop: CASSLTGGGTDTQYF. In DNA form, the CDR3 reads TGCGCCAGCAGCTTGACGGGAGGGGGCACAGATACGCAGTATTTT.

J is TRBJ1-5 and V is TRBV29-1; TRBD1 matches at 8 bases. This CDR3 is 13 amino acids long. V was clipped by 5 bases and J by 2 bases; unmatched bases: 2. CDR1 SQVTM and CDR2 ANQGSEA come from the germline V gene. CDR3 DNA sequence: TGCAGCGTTACAGGGGGTGGCAATCAGCCCCAGCATTTT. This encodes CSVTGGGNQPQHF.